The rows below give T cell receptor beta chains drawn from one sample of a study of pediatric ulcerative colitis. Libraries were prepared by immunoSEQ multiplex PCR; TCRdb keeps only in-frame clonotypes and omits some of them. The data show approximately 14,000 clones, more than 80% seen once. The sample consisted of blood. All receptors come from a boy younger than 18 with moderate ulcerative colitis. The conserved cysteine and the conserved F or W are not part of the CDR3 here. The order of the fields is J gene, CDR3 length, V gene, CDR3 protein.

>TRBJ2-7|10|TRBV6-6
ASSYRGYEQY
>TRBJ1-3|13|TRBV5-6
ASSYDQGTGNTIY
>TRBJ2-1|15|TRBV4-1
ASSQDERGASYNEQF
>TRBJ2-7|9|TRBV29-1
SVEDLYEQY
>TRBJ2-5|11|TRBV5-6
ASSLASQETQY
>TRBJ1-1|12|TRBV5-1
ASSIGTGNTEAS
>TRBJ1-1|12|TRBV2
ASSVTTENTEAF
>TRBJ1-2|12|TRBV29-1
SVEYGLGNYGYT
>TRBJ1-2|14|TRBV7-8
ASSLAWTTAKYGYT
>TRBJ1-5|13|TRBV6-6
ASSSGTDLNQPQH
>TRBJ2-3|12|TRBV6-5
ASSYSKAGDTQY
>TRBJ2-1|11|TRBV2
ASSEVALGDQF
>TRBJ1-2|14|TRBV10-3
AISLAPGQKNYGYT
>TRBJ2-1|13|TRBV30
AWSLGLAGGNEQF
>TRBJ1-4|13|TRBV5-5
ASSPGTLGNEKLF
>TRBJ2-3|15|TRBV11-2
ASSQRGGMTHTDTQY
>TRBJ2-2|11|TRBV11-2
ASSPTYTGELF
>TRBJ2-7|11|TRBV11-2
ASDGLYSREQY
>TRBJ2-6|16|TRBV5-4
ASSLVRQGSSGANVLT
>TRBJ2-3|12|TRBV2
ATQTSESTDTQY
>TRBJ2-1|12|TRBV5-1
ASSLRDSGDEQF
>TRBJ2-5|10|TRBV6-5
ASSYRQETQY
>TRBJ2-5|11|TRBV5-1
ASSLSNQETQY
>TRBJ2-1|10|TRBV11-3
ASSLAGPEQF
>TRBJ2-3|12|TRBV27
ASNPGLDTDTQY
>TRBJ2-5|10|TRBV28
ASMGGKETQY
>TRBJ1-2|6|TRBV29-1
SVGGYT
>TRBJ2-3|12|TRBV5-4
ASSSGGRTDTQY
>TRBJ2-5|11|TRBV28
ASSLAGGETQY
>TRBJ1-1|15|TRBV19
ASSIAMGAGSNTEAF
>TRBJ1-1|13|TRBV7-2
ATMRQGALRSEAF
>TRBJ2-2|11|TRBV27
ASSFGPPGELF
>TRBJ1-2|13|TRBV7-2
ASSLETGVSYGYT
>TRBJ1-2|13|TRBV28
ASSPTGARVYGYT
>TRBJ2-7|13|TRBV5-1
ASSGQGIGAYEQY
>TRBJ2-7|15|TRBV5-1
ASSLKIQGVAWYEQY
>TRBJ2-3|13|TRBV5-4
ASSQTSGSTDTQY
>TRBJ2-6|15|TRBV11-3
ASSLDTWGSGANVLT
>TRBJ2-5|13|TRBV16
ASSQSAGGRETQY
>TRBJ2-1|13|TRBV19
ASSIAQGRNNEQF
>TRBJ1-2|10|TRBV5-4
ASSPGVGGYT
>TRBJ2-7|12|TRBV7-2
ASIRTSGSYEQY
>TRBJ2-6|16|TRBV4-2
ASSQGTEPYSGANVLT
>TRBJ1-1|11|TRBV6-5
ASTRQGDKKAF